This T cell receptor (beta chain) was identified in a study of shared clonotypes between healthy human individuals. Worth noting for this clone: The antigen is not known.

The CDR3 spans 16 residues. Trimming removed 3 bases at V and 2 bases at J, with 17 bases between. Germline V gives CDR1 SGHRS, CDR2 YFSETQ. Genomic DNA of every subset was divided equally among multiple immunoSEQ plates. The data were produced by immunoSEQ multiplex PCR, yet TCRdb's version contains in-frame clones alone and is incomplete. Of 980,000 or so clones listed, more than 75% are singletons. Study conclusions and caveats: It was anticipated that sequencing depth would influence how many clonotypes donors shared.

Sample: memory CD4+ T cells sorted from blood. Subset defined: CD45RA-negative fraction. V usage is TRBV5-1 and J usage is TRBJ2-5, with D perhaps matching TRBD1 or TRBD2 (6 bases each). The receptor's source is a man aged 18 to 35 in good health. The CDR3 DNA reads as TGCGCCAGCAGCTCGGGGGCAGTAGGGTATCAAGAGACCCAGTACTTC. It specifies CASSSGAVGYQETQYF.